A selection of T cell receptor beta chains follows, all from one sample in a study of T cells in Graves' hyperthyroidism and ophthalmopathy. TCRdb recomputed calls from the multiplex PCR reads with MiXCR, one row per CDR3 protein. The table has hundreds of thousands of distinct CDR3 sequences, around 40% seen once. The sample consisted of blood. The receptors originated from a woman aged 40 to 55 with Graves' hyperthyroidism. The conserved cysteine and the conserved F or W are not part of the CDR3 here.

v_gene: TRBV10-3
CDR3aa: AISGTSGINEQF

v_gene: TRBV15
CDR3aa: ATSSEMGPSYGYT

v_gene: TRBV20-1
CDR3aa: RLAKDLNTEAF

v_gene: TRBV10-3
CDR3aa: AISESTSGAHPYEQY

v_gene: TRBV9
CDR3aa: ASRGTSLTGELF

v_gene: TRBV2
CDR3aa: ASKHTGGWGAF

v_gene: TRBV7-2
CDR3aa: ASSLVLQSIEKLF

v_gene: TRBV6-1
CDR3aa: ASRPRTSGGAANTGELF

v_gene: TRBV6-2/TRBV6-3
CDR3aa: ASMTGLNTGELF

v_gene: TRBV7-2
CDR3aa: ASSLTPGRDGYT

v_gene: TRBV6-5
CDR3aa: ASSYGSHTDTQY

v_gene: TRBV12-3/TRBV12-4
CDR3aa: ASSHYGQRSNYGYT

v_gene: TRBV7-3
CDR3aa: ASSFSRESGYT

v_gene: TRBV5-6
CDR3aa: ASSLADRLKTQY

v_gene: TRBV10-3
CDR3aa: AIGDRGSNTGELF

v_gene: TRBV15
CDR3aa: ATSTDFYSNQPRH

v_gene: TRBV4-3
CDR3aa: ASSQLGGTGANVPT

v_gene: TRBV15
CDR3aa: ATSLRGTGRSHSGANVLT